These T cell receptor beta chains were read from a single sample in a study of tumor-infiltrating lymphocytes in localized non-small cell lung cancer. Sequenced by immunoSEQ multiplex PCR; TCRdb stores in-frame clones only, minus some. The sample lists over 7,000 clones, 77% occurring once. Sequencing was done on a sample of lung tumor tissue. The receptors stem from a human donor with non-small cell lung cancer. CDR3s include the opening cysteine and the closing phenylalanine or tryptophan. D genes are given only for firm matches. The size of a clone is reported for some rows only, either as once, few or many, or as a class for expanded clones.

d_call: NA
j_call: TRBJ2-1
v_call: TRBV13
clone_size: once
cdr3_nt: TGTGCCAGCAGCTTAGCCCTGAGGAGCTCCTACAATGAGCAGTTCTTC
cdr3_aa: CASSLALRSSYNEQFF

d_call: NA
j_call: TRBJ2-1
v_call: TRBV28
clone_size: NA
cdr3_nt: TGTGCTGTTTACGGCCGTGGGTACAATGAGCAGTTCTTC
cdr3_aa: CAVYGRGYNEQFF

d_call: NA
j_call: TRBJ1-3
v_call: TRBV27
clone_size: NA
cdr3_nt: TGTGCCAGCAGTTTAAGTAGGGGGAACACCATATATTTT
cdr3_aa: CASSLSRGNTIYF

d_call: NA
j_call: TRBJ2-7
v_call: TRBV27
clone_size: NA
cdr3_nt: TGTGCCAGCAGTTTCGGGGGAGCCGCCTACGAGCAGTACTTC
cdr3_aa: CASSFGGAAYEQYF

d_call: NA
j_call: TRBJ2-7
v_call: TRBV5-1
clone_size: NA
cdr3_nt: TGCGCCAGCAGCTTGGCCATTGGCGGCTCCTACGAGCAGTACTTC
cdr3_aa: CASSLAIGGSYEQYF

d_call: NA
j_call: TRBJ2-1
v_call: TRBV7-8
clone_size: NA
cdr3_nt: TGTGCCAGCAGCTTAGTCCGGACTCATAAAGAGCAGTTCTTC
cdr3_aa: CASSLVRTHKEQFF

d_call: NA
j_call: TRBJ2-7
v_call: TRBV28
clone_size: once
cdr3_nt: TGTGCCAGCAGTTTATCTCTCAACGAGCAGTACTTC
cdr3_aa: CASSLSLNEQYF

d_call: NA
j_call: TRBJ2-3
v_call: TRBV6-4
clone_size: NA
cdr3_nt: TGTGCCAGCAGTGACGGAGCGGCAGATACGCAGTATTTT
cdr3_aa: CASSDGAADTQYF

d_call: TRBD2
j_call: TRBJ2-1
v_call: TRBV30
clone_size: NA
cdr3_nt: TGTGCCTGGTCGGGACTAGCGGGCAATGAGCAGTTCTTC
cdr3_aa: CAWSGLAGNEQFF

d_call: TRBD1
j_call: TRBJ1-1
v_call: TRBV18
clone_size: NA
cdr3_nt: TGTGCCAGCTCACCTGGGACAGGAGGAACTGAAGCTTTCTTT
cdr3_aa: CASSPGTGGTEAFF

d_call: NA
j_call: TRBJ1-2
v_call: TRBV6-5
clone_size: NA
cdr3_nt: TGTGCCAGCAGTGGGGTCCACTATGGCTACACCTTC
cdr3_aa: CASSGVHYGYTF

d_call: TRBD2
j_call: TRBJ2-2
v_call: TRBV9
clone_size: NA
cdr3_nt: TGTGCCAGCAGCGTACTAGGACTAGCGGCCGGGGAGCTGTTTTTT
cdr3_aa: CASSVLGLAAGELFF

d_call: NA
j_call: TRBJ1-2
v_call: TRBV7-2
clone_size: NA
cdr3_nt: TGTGCCAGCAGCTTAATCGCGCGGCTTTATGGCTACACCTTC
cdr3_aa: CASSLIARLYGYTF

d_call: TRBD1
j_call: TRBJ1-1
v_call: TRBV5-8
clone_size: once
cdr3_nt: TGTGCCAGCAGCTTCACCGCAGGGGGCGGATGGGTGAACACTGAAGCTTTCTTT
cdr3_aa: CASSFTAGGGWVNTEAFF

d_call: NA
j_call: TRBJ2-1
v_call: TRBV6-5
clone_size: large
cdr3_nt: TGTGCCAGCAGTTTTGCTCTCTCTCACAATGAGCAGTTCTTC
cdr3_aa: CASSFALSHNEQFF

d_call: TRBD1
j_call: TRBJ1-5
v_call: TRBV30
clone_size: NA
cdr3_nt: TGTGCCTGTCAACAAGGGGGCTACAATCAGCCCCAGCATTTT
cdr3_aa: CACQQGGYNQPQHF